One and the same sample provided the 19 T cell receptor beta chains below, sequenced in a study of blood T cell repertoires in COVID-19. TCRdb's table, derived via immunoSEQ multiplex PCR, lists solely in-frame clones and lacks some. The data show about 170,000 clones, about 74% seen once. Specimen: peripheral blood. The receptors were gathered from a man aged 55-75 years with acute or convalescent COVID-19.

This chain connects TRBV29-1 to TRBJ1-2; D perhaps matches TRBD1 (6 bases). Germline CDR1 and CDR2: SQVTM and ANQGSEA. V was pared by 6 bases and J by 4 bases, with 18 bases between. This CDR3 is built from 14 residues. For the CDR3, the DNA is TGCAGCGTCGTTACAGGGTATGGGACCTATGGCTACACCTTC. This codes for CSVVTGYGTYGYTF. Drawing the rest from reference TRBV29-1 and TRBJ1-2, the complete variable domain is SAVISQKPSRDICQRGTSLTIQCQVDSQVTMMFWYRQQPGQSLTLIATANQGSEATYESGFVIDKFPISRPNLTFSTLTVSNMSPEDSSIYLCSVVTGYGTYGYTFGSGTRLTVV.

The chain has TRBV25-1 and TRBJ1-6; 7 bases fit TRBD1. CDR1 is MGHDK and CDR2 is SYGVNS in the germline V gene. The CDR3 sequence is 14 residues long. V dropped 2 bases and J dropped 10; count of bases not matched to a gene: 5. The CDR3 spells CASSEDRARSPLHF. DNA for the CDR3: TGTGCCAGCAGTGAAGACAGGGCTCGGTCACCCCTCCACTTT.

The chain joins TRBV7-9 to TRBJ1-3; D unresolved. In germline, CDR1 is SEHNR, CDR2 FQNEAQ (reference sequence). V gave up 5 bases and J gave up 0 bases, with 17 bases separating them. This CDR3 has 17 residues. The CDR3 DNA is TGTGCCAGCAGCATCTCTGGACTGATGAGCTCTGGAAACACCATATATTTT. It is translated as CASSISGLMSSGNTIYF.

The chain joins TRBV6-1 to TRBJ2-3; TRBD1 matches at 8 bases. V trimming: 3 bases; J trimming: 6 bases; junction bases outside the gene matches: 2. The CDR3 sequence is 13 residues long. The V gene's germline CDR1 is MNHNS and CDR2 SASEGT. The chain's CDR3 is CASSDHRGDTQYF. In nucleotides, the CDR3 is TGTGCCAGCAGTGACCACAGGGGGGATACGCAGTATTTT.

The chain couples TRBV19 to TRBJ1-2; 11 bases agree with TRBD1. The CDR3 contains 15 residues. The V gene's germline CDR1 is LNHDA and CDR2 SQIVND (reference sequence). After removal of 7 bases from V and 3 bases from J, the junction contained 7 bases not matched to a gene. CDR3 loop: CASKIGTGGHYGYTF. DNA of the CDR3: TGTGCCAGTAAGATAGGGACAGGGGGGCACTATGGCTACACCTTC.

This clone was picked up one time. V and J are TRBV13 and TRBJ2-7; 7 nucleotides agree with TRBD2. Germline CDR1 is PRHDT and CDR2 is FYEKMQ (reference sequence). CDR3 length equals 12 residues. V was clipped by 3 bases and J by 5 bases; unmatched bases: 1. The CDR3 spells CASSLGGNEQYF. CDR3 sequence (DNA): TGTGCCAGCAGCTTGGGAGGGAACGAGCAGTACTTC.

The V and J genes are TRBV9 and TRBJ2-2; TRBD1 is a possible D gene (6 bases). Deletions cut 4 bases from V and 3 bases from J, with 13 bases between. The germline V gene has CDR1 SGDLS and CDR2 YYNGEE. This CDR3 spans 15 amino acids. CDR3 nucleotides: TGTGCCAGCAGCTACCGGGACACCTACACCGGGGAGCTGTTTTTT. Translation: CASSYRDTYTGELFF.

The rearrangement uses TRBV19 and TRBJ2-3; TRBD1 might be the D (6 bases). The CDR3 is 15 amino acids. V was pared by 7 bases and J by 4 bases, with 18 bases between. The germline V gene has CDR1 LNHDA and CDR2 SQIVND (reference sequence). The CDR3 DNA reads TGTGCCAGTACCCTCGCAGGGGCGTTATCAGATACGCAGTATTTT. As protein: CASTLAGALSDTQYF.

This chain links TRBV7-2 with TRBJ1-2; 8 nucleotides match TRBD1. The ends lost 4 bases at V and 5 bases at J; junction bases unmatched: 6. The CDR3 is 14 amino acids. Germline values: CDR1 SGHTA, CDR2 FQGNSA. Here the CDR3 DNA reads TGTGCCAGCAGCTCCAGGGGGCTTTGGTATGGCTACACCTTC. Its translation is CASSSRGLWYGYTF.

This chain uses TRBV30 with TRBJ1-5; 7 bases agree with TRBD1. CDR1 and CDR2 from the germline V gene are GTSNPN and SVGIG (reference sequence). V shed 3 bases, J shed 4 bases, and the junction held 6 bases outside the gene matches. The CDR3 length is 14 residues. CDR3 nucleotide sequence: TGTGCCTGGAGGAGACAGGGCAATAATCAGCCCCAGCATTTT. Translation: CAWRRQGNNQPQHF.

The V gene is TRBV7-9, the J gene TRBJ1-2; 7 bases are shared with TRBD1. Germline CDR1 and CDR2: SEHNR and FQNEAQ (reference sequence). V was clipped by 1 base and J by 6 bases; unmatched bases: 14. The CDR3 spans 17 residues. CDR3 region: CASSLGAAGQDSNGYTF. In DNA form, the CDR3 reads TGTGCCAGCAGCTTAGGGGCTGCCGGACAGGATTCGAATGGCTACACCTTC.

This chain connects TRBV6-5 to TRBJ2-5; no definite D call. There are 15 residues in the CDR3. Germline lookup yields CDR1 MNHEY and CDR2 SVGAGI. V was clipped by 0 bases and J by 4 bases, with 12 bases between them. CDR3 in DNA: TGTGCCAGCAGTTACTCGTGGCTGGCTCTAGAGACCCAGTACTTC. Protein product: CASSYSWLALETQYF.

The genes are TRBV5-1 and TRBJ2-2, with D uncertain. The CDR3 sequence is 13 residues long. CDR1 SGHRS and CDR2 YFSETQ come from the germline V gene. Trimming left V 0 bases short and J 6 bases short, with 6 bases between. CDR3 bases: TGCGCCAGCAGCTTGGATCGGTCCGGGGAGCTGTTTTTT. It codes for CASSLDRSGELFF.

This clone was picked up many times. The chain employs TRBV20-1 and TRBJ2-7; 10 bases are a match to TRBD2. This CDR3 contains 17 residues. With 3 bases clipped from V and 0 bases from J, the junction kept 11 bases outside the gene matches. The germline V gene has CDR1 DFQATT and CDR2 SNEGSKA (reference sequence). The CDR3 nucleotides are TGCAGTGCTAGTGCTAGCGGGGGCTTTCTTAGCTCCTACGAGCAGTACTTC. The encoded protein is CSASASGGFLSSYEQYF.

The rearrangement joins TRBV5-6 to TRBJ1-1; TRBD1 aligns across 8 bases. J gave up 6 bases and V 3 bases, and 16 bases lay outside the gene matches. Per germline, CDR1 SGHDT and CDR2 YYEEEE. CDR3 length equals 17 residues. CDR3 in DNA: TGTGCCAGCAGCTCCGACAGGGGAAGGGTTGGTAGCTCTGAAGCTTTCTTT. Amino acids: CASSSDRGRVGSSEAFF.

This rearrangement joins TRBV18 to TRBJ1-1; 7 positions match TRBD1. Per germline, CDR1 KGHSH and CDR2 LQKENI. This CDR3 has 14 amino acids. Trimming at V came to 3 bases and at J to 5 bases, leaving 6 bases not matched to a gene. The CDR3 protein is CASSPIQGFTEAFF. The CDR3 DNA reads as TGTGCCAGCTCACCGATACAGGGGTTTACTGAAGCTTTCTTT.

This clone was counted between two and nine times. The V and J genes are TRBV4-2 and TRBJ2-3; D ambiguous. V lost 0 bases to trimming and J lost 5 bases, with 9 bases between them. The CDR3 length is 14 residues. CDR1 is LGHNA, CDR2 YNFKEQ, per germline. CDR3 sequence: CASSQDSPEDTQYF. CDR3 bases: TGTGCCAGCAGCCAAGATTCCCCAGAAGATACGCAGTATTTT.

CDR3 sequence: CASSLDWAGGTNEQFF. In DNA, the CDR3 is TGTGCCAGCAGCTTAGATTGGGCAGGGGGTACCAATGAGCAGTTCTTC. V gene TRBV11-2 combines with J gene TRBJ2-1, with TRBD1 identical over 7 bases. With V trimmed by 0 bases and J by 6 bases, 8 bases remained unmatched. CDR3 length: 16 residues. Germline-derived CDR1 and CDR2 are SGHAT and FQNNGV.

This rearrangement joins TRBV3-1 (or the pseudogene TRBV3-2) to TRBJ2-3; 7 positions match TRBD1. Germline CDR1 LGHDT, CDR2 YNNKEL (reference sequence). Trimming removed 4 bases from V and 4 bases from J; junction bases left unmatched: 11. There are 16 residues in the CDR3. CDR3: CASSPRDSYVADTQYF. As DNA, the CDR3 is TGTGCCAGCAGCCCCCGGGACAGCTATGTGGCAGATACGCAGTATTTT.